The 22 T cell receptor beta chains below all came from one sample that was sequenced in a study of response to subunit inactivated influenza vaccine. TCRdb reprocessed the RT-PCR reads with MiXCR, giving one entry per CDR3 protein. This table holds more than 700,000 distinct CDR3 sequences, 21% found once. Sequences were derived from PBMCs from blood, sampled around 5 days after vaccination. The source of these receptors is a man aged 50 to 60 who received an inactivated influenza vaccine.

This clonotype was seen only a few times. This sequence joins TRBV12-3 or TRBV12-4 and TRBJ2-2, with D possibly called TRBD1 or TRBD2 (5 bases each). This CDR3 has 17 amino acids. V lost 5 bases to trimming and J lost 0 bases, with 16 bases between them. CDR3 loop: CASSPPGRGSNTGELFF. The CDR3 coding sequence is TGTGCCAGCAGTCCCCCAGGGAGAGGGTCGAACACCGGGGAGCTGTTTTTT.

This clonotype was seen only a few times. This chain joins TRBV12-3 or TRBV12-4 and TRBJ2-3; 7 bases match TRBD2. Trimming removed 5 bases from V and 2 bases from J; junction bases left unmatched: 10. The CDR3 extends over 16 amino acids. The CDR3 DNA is TGTGCCAGCAGTGGCCTCGGGGGAGGGCCCACAGATACGCAGTATTTT. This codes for CASSGLGGGPTDTQYF.

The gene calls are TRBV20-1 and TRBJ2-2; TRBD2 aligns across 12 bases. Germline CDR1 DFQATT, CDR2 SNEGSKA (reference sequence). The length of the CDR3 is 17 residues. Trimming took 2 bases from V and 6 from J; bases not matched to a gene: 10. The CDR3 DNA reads TGCAGTGCTAGATTCCCTAGCGGGGGGGCCTGGGCCGGGGAGCTGTTTTTT. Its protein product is CSARFPSGGAWAGELFF.

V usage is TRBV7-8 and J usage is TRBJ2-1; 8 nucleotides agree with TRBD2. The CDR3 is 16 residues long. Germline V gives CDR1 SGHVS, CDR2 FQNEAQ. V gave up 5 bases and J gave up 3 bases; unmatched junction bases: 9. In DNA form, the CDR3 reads TGTGCCAGCAGCCTACGGGCTAGCGGGTTCTACAATGAGCAGTTCTTC. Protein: CASSLRASGFYNEQFF.

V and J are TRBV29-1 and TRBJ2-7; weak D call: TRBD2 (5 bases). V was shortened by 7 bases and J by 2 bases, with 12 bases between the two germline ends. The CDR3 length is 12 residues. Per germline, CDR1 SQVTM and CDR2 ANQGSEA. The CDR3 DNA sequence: TGCAGCGCTACGGAGGAAACCTACGAGCAGTACTTC. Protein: CSATEETYEQYF.

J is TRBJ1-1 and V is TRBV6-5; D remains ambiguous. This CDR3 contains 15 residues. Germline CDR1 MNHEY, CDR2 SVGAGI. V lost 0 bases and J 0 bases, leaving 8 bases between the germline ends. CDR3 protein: CASSYSGSLNTEAFF. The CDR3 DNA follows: TGTGCCAGCAGTTACTCTGGTTCGTTGAACACTGAAGCTTTCTTT.

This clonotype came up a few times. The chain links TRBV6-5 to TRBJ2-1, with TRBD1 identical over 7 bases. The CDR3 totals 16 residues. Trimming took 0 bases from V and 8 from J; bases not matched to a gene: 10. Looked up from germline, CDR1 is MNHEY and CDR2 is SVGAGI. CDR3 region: CASSYSSSGGLDEQFF. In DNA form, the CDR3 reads TGTGCCAGCAGTTACTCGTCATCAGGGGGTCTCGATGAGCAGTTCTTC.

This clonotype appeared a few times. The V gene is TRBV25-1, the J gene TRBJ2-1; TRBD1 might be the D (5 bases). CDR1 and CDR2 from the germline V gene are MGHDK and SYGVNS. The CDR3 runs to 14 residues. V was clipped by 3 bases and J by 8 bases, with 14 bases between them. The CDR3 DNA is TGTGCCAGCAGTGACGGACACCACGTCCATGAGCAGTTCTTC. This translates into CASSDGHHVHEQFF. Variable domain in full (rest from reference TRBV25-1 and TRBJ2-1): EADIYQTPRYLVIGTGKKITLECSQTMGHDKMYWYQQDPGMELHLIHYSYGVNSTEKGDLSSESTVSRIRTEHFPLTLESARPSHTSQYLCASSDGHHVHEQFFGPGTRLTVL.

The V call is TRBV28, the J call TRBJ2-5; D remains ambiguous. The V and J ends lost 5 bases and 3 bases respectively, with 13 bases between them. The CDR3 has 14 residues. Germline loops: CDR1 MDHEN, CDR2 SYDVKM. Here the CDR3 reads CASSPDLSEETQYF. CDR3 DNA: TGTGCCAGCAGTCCGGACCTTTCGGAAGAGACCCAGTACTTC.

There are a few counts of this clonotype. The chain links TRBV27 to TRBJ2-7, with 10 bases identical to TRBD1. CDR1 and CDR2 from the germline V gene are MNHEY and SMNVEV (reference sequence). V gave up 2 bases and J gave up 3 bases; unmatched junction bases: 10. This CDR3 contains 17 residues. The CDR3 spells CASSLKPLGQGGYEQYF. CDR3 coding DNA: TGTGCCAGCAGTTTAAAGCCTCTCGGACAGGGGGGCTACGAGCAGTACTTC.

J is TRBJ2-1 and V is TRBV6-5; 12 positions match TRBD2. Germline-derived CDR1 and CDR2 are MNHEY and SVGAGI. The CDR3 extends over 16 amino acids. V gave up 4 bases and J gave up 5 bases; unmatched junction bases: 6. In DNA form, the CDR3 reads TGTGCCAGCAGTTCCTCGACTAGCGGGGGACACAATGAGCAGTTCTTC. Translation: CASSSSTSGGHNEQFF.

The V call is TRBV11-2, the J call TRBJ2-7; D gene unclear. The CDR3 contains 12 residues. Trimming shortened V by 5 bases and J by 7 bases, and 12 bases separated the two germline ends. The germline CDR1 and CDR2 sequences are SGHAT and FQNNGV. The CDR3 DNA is TGTGCCAGCAGCCCTCAAGTTCCGGAGCAGTACTTC. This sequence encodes CASSPQVPEQYF.

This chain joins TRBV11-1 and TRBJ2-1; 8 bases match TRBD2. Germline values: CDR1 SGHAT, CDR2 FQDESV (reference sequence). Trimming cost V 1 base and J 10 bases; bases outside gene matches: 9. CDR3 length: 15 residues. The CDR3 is CASSLVERGLREQFF. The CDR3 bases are TGTGCCAGCAGCTTAGTAGAGCGGGGGCTTCGGGAGCAGTTCTTC.

CDR3 sequence reads: CASSQEYGTSGTYEQYF. CDR3 coding DNA: TGCGCCAGCAGCCAAGAATACGGGACTAGCGGTACCTACGAGCAGTACTTC. This chain connects TRBV4-1 to TRBJ2-7; 11 nucleotides align to TRBD2. CDR3 size: 17 residues. Germline assignment: CDR1 MGHRA and CDR2 YSYEKL. With 0 bases clipped from V and 2 bases from J, the junction kept 6 bases outside the gene matches.

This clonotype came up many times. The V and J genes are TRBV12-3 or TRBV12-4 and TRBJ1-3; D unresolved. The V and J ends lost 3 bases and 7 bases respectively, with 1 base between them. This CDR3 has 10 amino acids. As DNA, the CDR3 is TGTGCCAGCAGTTTGAACACCATATATTTT. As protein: CASSLNTIYF.

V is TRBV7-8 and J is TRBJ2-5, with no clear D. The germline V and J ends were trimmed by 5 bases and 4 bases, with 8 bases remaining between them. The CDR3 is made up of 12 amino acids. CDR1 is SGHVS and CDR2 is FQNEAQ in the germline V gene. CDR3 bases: TGTGCCAGCAGCAAAGACGGAGAGACCCAGTACTTC. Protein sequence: CASSKDGETQYF.

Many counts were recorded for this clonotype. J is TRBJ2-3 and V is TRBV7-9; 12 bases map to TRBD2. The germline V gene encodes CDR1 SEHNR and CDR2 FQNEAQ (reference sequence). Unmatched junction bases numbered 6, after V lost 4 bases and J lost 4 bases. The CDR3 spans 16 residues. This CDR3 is CASSSPTSGRPDTQYF. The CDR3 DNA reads TGTGCCAGCAGCTCACCGACTAGCGGGAGACCAGATACGCAGTATTTT.

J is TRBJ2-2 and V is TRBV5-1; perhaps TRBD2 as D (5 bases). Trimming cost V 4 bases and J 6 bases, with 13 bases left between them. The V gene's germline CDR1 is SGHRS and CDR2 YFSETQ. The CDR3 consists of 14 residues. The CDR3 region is CASSPLEEAGELFF. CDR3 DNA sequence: TGCGCCAGCAGCCCCCTAGAGGAGGCCGGGGAGCTGTTTTTT. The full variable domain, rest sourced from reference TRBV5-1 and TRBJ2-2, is KAGVTQTPRYLIKTRGQQVTLSCSPISGHRSVSWYQQTPGQGLQFLFEYFSETQRNKGNFPGRFSGRQFSNSRSEMNVSTLELGDSALYLCASSPLEEAGELFFGEGSRLTVL.

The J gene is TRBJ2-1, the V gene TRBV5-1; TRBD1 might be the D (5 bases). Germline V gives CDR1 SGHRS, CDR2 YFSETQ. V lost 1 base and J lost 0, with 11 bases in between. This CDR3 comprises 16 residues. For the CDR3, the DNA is TGCGCCAGCAGCTTGCAGGGTTCCAGCTCCTACAATGAGCAGTTCTTC. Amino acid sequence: CASSLQGSSSYNEQFF.

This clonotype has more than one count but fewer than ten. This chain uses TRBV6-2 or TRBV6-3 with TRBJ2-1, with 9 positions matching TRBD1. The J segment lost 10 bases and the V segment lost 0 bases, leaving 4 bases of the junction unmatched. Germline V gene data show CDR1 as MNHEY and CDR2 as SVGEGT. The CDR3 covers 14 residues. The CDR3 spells CASSYSSDRGEQFF. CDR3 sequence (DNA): TGTGCCAGCAGTTACTCTTCCGACAGGGGGGAGCAGTTCTTC.

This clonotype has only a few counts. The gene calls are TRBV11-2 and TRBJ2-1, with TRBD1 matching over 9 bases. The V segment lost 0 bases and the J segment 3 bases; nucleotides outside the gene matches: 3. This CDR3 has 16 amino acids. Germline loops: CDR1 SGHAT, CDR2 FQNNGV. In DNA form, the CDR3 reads TGTGCCAGCAGCTTAGATCTGGGACAGGGCTACAATGAGCAGTTCTTC. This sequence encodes CASSLDLGQGYNEQFF.

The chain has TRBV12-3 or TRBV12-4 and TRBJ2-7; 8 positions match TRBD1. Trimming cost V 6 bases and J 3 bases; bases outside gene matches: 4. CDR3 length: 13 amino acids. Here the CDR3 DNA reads TGTGCCAGCAGAGTGACAGGGGACTACGAGCAGTACTTC. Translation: CASRVTGDYEQYF.